This passage covers 25 T cell receptor beta chains from one sample sequenced in a study of tumor-infiltrating lymphocytes in primary liver carcinoma. Unsorted bulk tissue (roughly 20-34 mg) underwent RNA and DNA co-extraction. A constant-region primer primed TCR beta cDNA synthesis from around 500 ng of total RNA. Modified slightly, ARM-PCR produced TCR beta libraries over three nested multiplex PCR rounds. Forward primers for TRBV1-TRBV30 and a C-beta reverse primer served the first two PCR rounds, at approximately 10 cycles each. TCRdb called the multiplex PCR reads again in MiXCR, with one record for every CDR3 protein. Among fewer than 150,000 distinct CDR3 sequences listed, around 62% were seen once. Sequencing was carried out using liver tumor tissue from sampling region 1. Subset meaning: tumor region T1, superior pole. The origin of the receptors is a woman aged 55-70 years with primary liver carcinoma and hepatitis B virus infection.

This clonotype was recorded many times. This rearrangement joins TRBV6-5 to TRBJ1-2; D gene uncertain. Germline CDR1 is MNHEY and CDR2 is SVGAGI. The CDR3 spans 12 residues. Trimming removed 6 bases at V and 3 bases at J, with 8 bases between. CDR3 sequence reads: CASSKGHYGYTF. The CDR3 DNA reads as TGTGCCAGCAGCAAAGGGCACTATGGCTACACCTTC.

On this clonotype: Germline and junction disagree at one end, which may indicate a read error. This chain connects TRBV6-2 or TRBV6-3 to TRBJ2-7, with D maybe TRBD1 (7 bases). This CDR3 has 15 residues. Germline CDR1 reads MNHEY; CDR2 reads SVGEGT. The CDR3 sequence: CASSSGAGGAYKQYF. The DNA of the CDR3 is TGTGCCAGCAGCTCGGGGGCAGGGGGAGCCTACAAGCAGTACTTC.

With respect to this clonotype: One end of the junction is discordant with germline, which a read error may explain. The chain couples TRBV5-4 to TRBJ1-2, with 7 nucleotides matching TRBD1. CDR3 length: 15 residues. Germline-derived CDR1 and CDR2 are SGHNT and YYREEE (reference sequence). The DNA for the CDR3 is TGTGTCAGCAGCTCACGGACAGGAGATAACTATGGCTACACCTTC. Residues: CVSSSRTGDNYGYTF. Using reference TRBV5-4 and TRBJ1-2 for the parts outside the CDR3, the full variable domain is ETGVTQSPTHLIKTRGQQVTLRCSSQSGHNTVSWYQQALGQGPQFIFQYYREEENGRGNFPPRFSGLQFPNYSSELNVNALELDDSALYLCVSSSRTGDNYGYTFGSGTRLTVV.

In regard to this clonotype: One end of the junction varies from germline; a read error may be responsible. The chain is built from TRBV29-1 and TRBJ2-2; perhaps TRBD2 as D (6 bases). Germline V CDR1 and CDR2: SQVTM, ANQGSEA. This CDR3 comprises 13 residues. This CDR3 reads CCVTGHSGGELFF. The DNA of the CDR3 is TGCTGCGTCACGGGGCACTCCGGCGGGGAGTTGTTTTTT.

The rearrangement joins TRBV11-2 to TRBJ2-1; D assignment may be TRBD1 or TRBD2 (5 bases each). CDR3 size: 13 residues. CDR1 is SGHAT, CDR2 FQNNGV, per germline. Trimming cost V 11 bases and J 8 bases, with 19 bases left between them. CDR3 DNA: TGTGCCGGCGGCTTGGGCAGGGACGATGAGCAGTTCTTC. The encoded protein is CAGGLGRDDEQFF.

Of note for this clonotype: One end of the junction is discordant with germline, which a read error may explain. The rearrangement joins TRBV7-9 to TRBJ2-1; D is undetermined. Germline V gene data show CDR1 as SEHNR and CDR2 as FQNEAQ (reference sequence). The CDR3 loop spans 12 amino acids. The DNA for the CDR3 is TGTACCAGCAGCACCACGTCCACTGAGCAGTTCTTC. Amino acid sequence: CTSSTTSTEQFF. Variable domain in full (rest from reference TRBV7-9 and TRBJ2-1): DTGVSQNPRHKITKRGQNVTFRCDPISEHNRLYWYRQTLGQGPEFLTYFQNEAQLEKSRLLSDRFSAERPKGSFSTLEIQRTEQGDSAMYLCTSSTTSTEQFFGPGTRLTVL.

With respect to this clonotype: The junction differs from germline at one of its ends, possibly a read error. The chain has TRBV11-2 and TRBJ2-2, with a weak D call TRBD2 (5 bases). The CDR3 is 14 residues long. Germline CDR1 and CDR2: SGHAT and FQNNGV. Written as DNA, the CDR3 is TGTGCTAGCAGCTTTTATAGATCCGCCGGGGAGCAGTTTTTT. Protein sequence: CASSFYRSAGEQFF.

About this clonotype: A much more abundant neighbour one base away suggests this may be a read error. The rearrangement links TRBV4-2 to TRBJ2-4; D remains unclear. The CDR3 totals 14 residues. Germline lookup yields CDR1 LGHNA and CDR2 YNFKEQ. The V and J ends lost 1 base and 3 bases respectively, with 7 bases between them. CDR3: CASSQVVVKNIQYF. Here the CDR3 DNA reads TGTGCCAGCAGCCAAGTAGTGGTCAAAAACATTCAGTACTTC.

With regard to this clonotype: This may come from a read error, since a much larger clone is one base off. The V call is TRBV29-1, the J call TRBJ2-3, with unresolved D. V lost 4 bases to trimming and J lost 2 bases, with 10 bases between them. Germline CDR1 and CDR2: SQVTM and ANQGSEA. CDR3 length: 13 amino acids. CDR3 sequence reads: CSVGQSTTDTQYF. DNA for the CDR3: TGCAGCGTTGGGCAGAGTACCACAGATACGCAGTATTTT.

There are a few counts of this clonotype. This chain uses TRBV30 with TRBJ1-2; D gene unclear. CDR3 length: 15 residues. Germline V lookup: CDR1 GTSNPN, CDR2 SVGIG (reference sequence). Trimming took 5 bases from V and 0 from J, leaving 16 bases between them. The CDR3 sequence is CAWVRPSGANYGYTF. Here the CDR3 DNA reads TGTGCCTGGGTAAGACCTTCGGGCGCTAACTATGGCTACACCTTC. Full variable domain (rest looked up from reference TRBV30 and TRBJ1-2): SQTIHQWPATLVQPVGSPLSLECTVEGTSNPNLYWYRQAAGRGLQLLFYSVGIGQISSEVPQNLSASRPQDRQFILSSKKLLLSDSGFYLCAWVRPSGANYGYTFGSGTRLTVV.

This clonotype was found many times. The genes are TRBV11-2 and TRBJ2-3; perhaps D is TRBD1 or TRBD2 (5 bases each). CDR3 length equals 15 residues. With 5 bases removed from V and 5 bases from J, the gap between germline ends came to 17 bases. In germline, CDR1 is SGHAT, CDR2 FQNNGV. The CDR3 reads CASSPGARGGDTQYF. The CDR3 nucleotides read TGTGCCAGCAGCCCCGGGGCGAGAGGTGGAGATACGCAGTATTTT.

Remarks on this clonotype: Possible read error: a much larger clone is one base away. The chain combines TRBV5-1 with TRBJ1-5; no clear D. This CDR3 region has 15 residues. CDR1 and CDR2 (germline): SGHRS, YFSETQ. This CDR3 reads CASSLTGSSDQHQHF. DNA of the CDR3: TGCGCCAGCAGCTTGACGGGGTCTAGCGATCAGCACCAGCATTTT.

This clonotype was recorded only once. This chain links TRBV4-2 with TRBJ1-3; D is possibly TRBD1 (6 bases). Germline values: CDR1 LGHNA, CDR2 YNFKEQ. The CDR3 sequence is 16 residues long. The V gene lost 0 bases and the J gene lost 2 bases, with 11 bases spanning the gap. The CDR3 coding sequence is TGTGCCAGCAGCCAAGATGGAGGGGACACTGGAAACACCATATATTTT. It codes for CASSQDGGDTGNTIYF.

About this clonotype itself: A junction end diverges from the germline sequence, so it may reflect a read error. This sequence joins TRBV28 and TRBJ2-4; D uncertain. CDR3 size: 17 residues. Germline CDR1 is MDHEN and CDR2 is SYDVKM. CDR3 DNA: TGTGCCAGCAGTTCTCCAGGATTAGCCATCAACAAAAACATTAAGTACTTC. Translated: CASSSPGLAINKNIKYF.

This clonotype appeared a few times. This chain uses TRBV13 with TRBJ2-3; 13 bases are a match to TRBD2. V dropped 1 base and J dropped 2; count of bases not matched to a gene: 3. Germline V lookup: CDR1 PRHDT, CDR2 FYEKMQ (reference sequence). This CDR3 region has 17 residues. The CDR3 DNA reads as TGTGCCAGCAGCTTAGTGGGACTAGCGGGAACCACAGATACGCAGTATTTT. Protein sequence: CASSLVGLAGTTDTQYF.

Concerning this clonotype itself: In this CDR3 the conserved last residue, phenylalanine or tryptophan, is missing, so a read error is likely. This chain uses TRBV11-2 with TRBJ2-5, with a tentative D call TRBD1 (5 bases). Germline CDR1 reads SGHAT; CDR2 reads FQNNGV. This CDR3 contains 14 residues. CDR3: CANSLDHRGKTQYI. CDR3 DNA sequence: TGTGCCAACAGCTTAGATCATAGGGGAAAGACCCAGTACATC.

Of note for this clonotype: As the CDR3 is not closed by the conserved phenylalanine or tryptophan, this likely results from a read error. It is unclear where the CDR3 begins or ends on the DNA, so no DNA is shown, and the CDR3 is as TCRdb lists it. The chain employs TRBV11-2 and TRBJ2-1; the D segment call TRBD2 is taken from the table without a DNA check. The germline V gene has CDR1 SGHAT and CDR2 FQNNGV. The CDR3 length is 13 residues, termini included. This CDR3 is CASSWTNGAEQCL.

V gene TRBV10-3 combines with J gene TRBJ2-1; 14 nucleotides match TRBD2. This CDR3 contains 16 residues. The V gene's germline CDR1 is ENHRY and CDR2 SYGVKD. The CDR3, as DNA: TGTGTCACGAGACTAGCGGGAGGGCTAGGTCGCAATGAGCAGTTCTTC. Translation gives CVTRLAGGLGRNEQFF.

This clonotype was detected ten times or more. The DNA for the CDR3 is TGTGCCAGCAGGGAGACTAGCGGGAGCCGTGGGAATGAGCAGTTCTTC. Protein: CASRETSGSRGNEQFF. V gene TRBV6-5 combines with J gene TRBJ2-1, with 12 bases lining up with TRBD2. CDR1 is MNHEY and CDR2 is SVGAGI in the germline V gene. Trimming at V came to 6 bases and at J to 7 bases, leaving 10 bases not matched to a gene. The CDR3 totals 16 residues.

Concerning this clonotype: The junction departs from the called germline gene at one end, perhaps through a read error. The rearrangement links TRBV11-2 to TRBJ2-3; TRBD2 matches 14 bases. Per the germline V gene, CDR1 is SGHAT and CDR2 is FQNNGV. The CDR3 contains 17 residues. Here the CDR3 DNA reads TGTGTCAGCAGCTCGCCGGGACTAGCGGGAGACACAGATACGCAGTATTTT. This codes for CVSSSPGLAGDTDTQYF.

This clonotype has just a few counts. The chain employs TRBV5-4 and TRBJ2-2, with D perhaps matching TRBD1 (7 bases). The CDR3 totals 17 residues. CDR1 is SGHNT and CDR2 is YYREEE in the germline V gene (reference sequence). Trimming took 3 bases from V and 7 from J, leaving 22 bases between them. DNA of the CDR3: TGTGCCAGCAGCTACGGGGGCCGACAGGGCTTGGGCGGGGAGCTGTTTTTT. Protein product: CASSYGGRQGLGGELFF.

The rearrangement uses TRBV28 and TRBJ1-5; possibly TRBD1 for D (5 bases). Germline lookup yields CDR1 MDHEN and CDR2 SYDVKM. This CDR3 has 11 amino acids. V was shortened by 6 bases and J by 9 bases, with 9 bases between the two germline ends. The CDR3, as DNA: TGTGCCAGCAGCGGAAGGGGGCCCCAGCATTTT. Translating it yields CASSGRGPQHF.

This clonotype turned up a few times. The chain carries TRBV28 and TRBJ1-1, with a tentative D call TRBD1 (6 bases). The CDR3 contains 15 residues. Germline CDR1 is MDHEN and CDR2 is SYDVKM. V was pared by 6 bases and J by 12 bases, with 26 bases between. CDR3 amino acids: CASSSKWGPRTSSFF. CDR3 DNA sequence: TGTGCCAGCAGCTCCAAGTGGGGGCCGCGCACCTCGTCTTTCTTT.

This clonotype was seen at least ten times. V usage is TRBV6-5 and J usage is TRBJ2-7; a weak D match, TRBD1 (6 bases). Trimming took 5 bases from V and 2 from J, leaving 19 bases between them. The length of the CDR3 is 16 residues. In germline, CDR1 is MNHEY, CDR2 SVGAGI. The CDR3 loop reads CASSNTGPYTAYEQYF. CDR3 nucleotide sequence: TGTGCCAGCAGTAATACAGGGCCATACACAGCCTACGAGCAGTACTTC.

In regard to this clonotype: Being one base from a much bigger clone, this may be a read error. V gene TRBV6-7 combines with J gene TRBJ2-7; 7 bases align to TRBD1. TRBV6-7 is designated an ORF whose function remains uncertain. V gave up 3 bases and J gave up 3 bases; unmatched junction bases: 20. The CDR3 has 19 amino acids. The CDR3: CASSYRATGYKEVNYEQYF. CDR3 sequence (DNA): TGTGCCAGCAGTTATAGAGCGACAGGGTATAAGGAGGTCAACTACGAGCAGTACTTC.